Listed below are T cell receptor beta chains from one sample, sequenced in a study of post-analysis software for immune sequencing data. TCRdb passed the PCR reads through MiXCR, listing each CDR3 protein once. The sample has hundreds of thousands of distinct CDR3 sequences, more than 50% seen once; the top ten hold about 11%. The sequencing sample was made of blood. These receptors all stem from a girl aged 2 to 9 with multiple sclerosis. Both conserved end residues are part of each CDR3. Each record gives: V gene, J gene, clone size, D gene, CDR3 protein, CDR3 DNA. D genes are given only for firm matches. Size is stated for part of the rows, as once, few or many counts, or as a class when the clone is expanded.

TRBV5-1	TRBJ2-7	NA	TRBD1	CASSTGQGIPTYEQYF	TGCGCCAGCAGCACCGGACAGGGAATCCCCACCTACGAGCAGTACTTC
TRBV7-6	TRBJ2-2	NA	TRBD1	CASSRDSLVGELFF	TGTGCCAGCAGCCGGGACAGCTTAGTCGGGGAGCTGTTTTTT
TRBV15	TRBJ2-3	NA	TRBD2	CATSSPGLAGGDSTDTQYF	TGTGCCACCAGCAGCCCAGGACTAGCGGGAGGGGATAGCACAGATACGCAGTATTTT
TRBV7-2	TRBJ2-7	NA	NA	CASRGAEYEQYF	TGTGCCAGCAGGGGGGCAGAATACGAGCAGTACTTC
TRBV3-1	TRBJ2-5	NA	NA	CASSPRYGETQYF	TGTGCCAGCAGCCCCCGTTATGGAGAGACCCAGTACTTC
TRBV25-1	TRBJ2-5	NA	TRBD1	CASRKTGEETQYF	TGTGCCAGCAGGAAGACAGGGGAGGAGACCCAGTACTTC
TRBV29-1	TRBJ2-1	NA	NA	CSIEVYLGQTDNEQFF	TGCAGCATTGAAGTTTATCTGGGTCAGACAGACAATGAGCAGTTCTTC
TRBV4-1	TRBJ2-1	NA	NA	CASSQEVADGVRQFF	TGCGCCAGCAGCCAAGAGGTAGCGGATGGGGTAAGGCAGTTCTTC
TRBV11-2	TRBJ2-3	NA	NA	CASSPRNLTDTQYF	TGTGCCAGCAGCCCCCGGAACCTCACAGATACGCAGTATTTT
TRBV5-1	TRBJ2-7	few	NA	CASSLGLTDSYEQYF	TGCGCCAGCAGCTTGGGTCTGACAGACTCCTACGAGCAGTACTTC
TRBV6-5	TRBJ1-2	few	TRBD1	CASSGTGPNYGYTF	TGTGCCAGCTCAGGGACAGGGCCTAACTATGGCTACACCTTC
TRBV7-3	TRBJ2-7	few	TRBD1	CASSPGTGFEQYF	TGTGCCAGCAGCCCAGGGACAGGGTTCGAGCAGTACTTC
TRBV18	TRBJ2-7	few	NA	CASSPDSLNEQYF	TGTGCCAGCTCACCAGACAGTTTGAACGAGCAGTACTTC
TRBV25-1	TRBJ2-3	NA	TRBD2	CASRLAGSADTQYF	TGTGCCAGCAGACTAGCGGGTAGTGCAGATACGCAGTATTTT
TRBV11-2	TRBJ2-3	NA	NA	CASSLTQGPADTQYF	TGTGCCAGCAGCTTAACCCAGGGTCCAGCAGATACGCAGTATTTT
TRBV4-3	TRBJ1-2	NA	TRBD1	CASSQGQTGVGYGYTF	TGCGCCAGCAGCCAAGGTCAGACAGGGGTGGGCTATGGCTACACCTTC
TRBV10-1	TRBJ2-5	NA	TRBD1	CASSEGTGWKTQYF	TGCGCCAGCAGTGAAGGGACAGGGTGGAAGACCCAGTACTTC
TRBV7-9	TRBJ2-1	NA	TRBD2	CASAQRESQHEQFF	TGTGCCAGCGCTCAGCGGGAGAGCCAGCATGAGCAGTTCTTC
TRBV6-2/TRBV6-3	TRBJ1-6	NA	NA	CASGGSRGGRSPLHF	TGTGCCAGCGGTGGCTCTCGAGGAGGGCGATCACCCCTCCACTTT
TRBV20-1	TRBJ2-1	NA	TRBD2	CSASGGESSYNEQFF	TGCAGTGCTAGCGGGGGGGAGAGCTCCTACAATGAGCAGTTCTTC
TRBV29-1	TRBJ2-5	NA	NA	CSVGGESQETQYF	TGCAGCGTTGGCGGGGAAAGCCAAGAGACCCAGTACTTC
TRBV12-3/TRBV12-4	TRBJ1-2	few	NA	CASSFRQGSYGYTF	TGTGCCAGCAGTTTTCGCCAGGGTTCCTATGGCTACACCTTC
TRBV5-1	TRBJ2-3	NA	NA	CASSGGPGSRTDTQYF	TGCGCCAGCAGCGGGGGACCCGGCTCAAGAACAGATACGCAGTATTTT
TRBV29-1	TRBJ1-1	NA	TRBD1	CSVENRGLYTEAFF	TGCAGCGTTGAAAACAGGGGGCTGTACACTGAAGCTTTCTTT
TRBV7-2	TRBJ2-5	NA	NA	CASGPEGGGRLETQYF	TGTGCCAGCGGCCCGGAGGGGGGGGGAAGGCTCGAGACCCAGTACTTC
TRBV12-3/TRBV12-4	TRBJ1-1	NA	NA	CATRGWSNTEAFF	TGTGCCACCCGGGGCTGGTCGAACACTGAAGCTTTCTTT
TRBV5-1	TRBJ1-2	few	NA	CASSGTFGYGYTF	TGCGCCAGCTCAGGGACCTTTGGCTATGGCTACACCTTC
TRBV20-1	TRBJ1-5	NA	TRBD1	CSARTGARNQPQHF	TGCAGTGCCAGAACAGGGGCTCGCAATCAGCCCCAGCATTTT
TRBV7-2	TRBJ2-5	NA	NA	CASSLGSPGLFPGETQYF	TGTGCCAGCAGCTTAGGATCCCCGGGGCTTTTTCCTGGGGAGACCCAGTACTTC
TRBV6-6	TRBJ2-3	NA	TRBD2	CASSGTSGGGGPDTQYF	TGTGCCAGCAGCGGAACTAGCGGGGGGGGCGGTCCAGATACGCAGTATTTT
TRBV20-1	TRBJ1-5	NA	NA	CSAFGHSNQPQHF	TGCAGTGCCTTTGGACACAGCAATCAGCCCCAGCATTTT
TRBV4-3	TRBJ1-2	NA	NA	CANSPTTTAYRYGYTF	TGCGCCAACAGCCCAACGACGACTGCGTACCGCTATGGCTACACCTTC
TRBV7-2	TRBJ1-1	NA	TRBD1	CASSLGLRQGPEAFF	TGTGCCAGCAGCTTAGGGTTAAGACAGGGTCCTGAAGCTTTCTTT
TRBV20-1	TRBJ2-5	NA	TRBD2	CSARHLAGGQLETQYF	TGCAGTGCTAGACACCTAGCGGGGGGGCAGTTGGAGACCCAGTACTTC
TRBV7-9	TRBJ2-1	NA	TRBD1	CASSLGTGTTTYNEQFF	TGTGCCAGCAGCTTAGGGACAGGGACGACGACCTACAATGAGCAGTTCTTC
TRBV29-1	TRBJ2-7	NA	NA	CSALGYEQYF	TGCAGCGCCCTTGGCTACGAGCAGTACTTC
TRBV29-1	TRBJ2-7	NA	NA	CSVEPLGTSDEQYF	TGCAGCGTTGAGCCTCTGGGGACCTCGGATGAGCAGTACTTC
TRBV5-1	TRBJ2-5	NA	NA	CASSRGAEETQYF	TGCGCCAGCAGTAGGGGGGCGGAAGAGACCCAGTACTTC
TRBV15	TRBJ2-3	few	NA	CATSRDPDSTDTQYF	TGTGCCACCAGCAGAGATCCCGATAGCACAGATACGCAGTATTTT
TRBV10-3	TRBJ2-7	NA	NA	CAISPLNSYEQYF	TGTGCCATCAGTCCCTTAAACTCCTACGAGCAGTACTTC
TRBV7-9	TRBJ2-1	NA	NA	CASSLVGGFQQFF	TGTGCCAGCAGCTTAGTTGGGGGGTTTCAGCAGTTCTTC
TRBV29-1	TRBJ2-3	few	TRBD1	CSVAQGAADTQYF	TGCAGCGTGGCACAGGGGGCGGCAGATACGCAGTATTTT
TRBV20-1	TRBJ1-5	NA	NA	CSAGGHNQPQHF	TGCAGTGCTGGGGGCCACAATCAGCCCCAGCATTTT
TRBV7-9	TRBJ2-7	NA	NA	CASSLSTFRVSEQYF	TGTGCCAGCAGCTTAAGCACGTTCCGGGTTAGCGAGCAGTACTTC
TRBV29-1	TRBJ2-7	NA	NA	CSVDDNEQYF	TGCAGCGTCGACGATAATGAGCAGTACTTC
TRBV7-9	TRBJ2-3	NA	NA	CASRPPLEGTDTQYF	TGTGCCAGCAGACCACCGTTGGAGGGGACAGATACGCAGTATTTT
TRBV12-3/TRBV12-4	TRBJ2-2	NA	TRBD2	CASSYTSGDPGELFF	TGTGCCAGCAGTTACACTAGCGGGGATCCCGGGGAGCTGTTTTTT
TRBV27	TRBJ2-7	NA	TRBD1	CASSSLKGALRDYEQYF	TGTGCCAGCAGCTCCCTAAAGGGGGCCCTAAGGGACTACGAGCAGTACTTC